This T cell receptor beta chain was observed in a study of blood T cell repertoires in COVID-19 (TCRdb year 2020). As for the study more broadly: Samples covering the acute and convalescent phases of COVID-19 were provided by collaborators in the United States, Italy and Spain. The material from the prospective study consisted of cDNA or gDNA derived from T cells, B-cell-depleted T cells, or PBMCs. Deeply sampled blood TCRbeta repertoires from subjects exposed to, actively infected with, or recovered from COVID-19 were included in the dataset. Samples came from the ongoing ImmuneRACE study (first 160 participants) plus 1,254 subjects from 6 global collaborators. Sample metadata almost always included a de-identified subject ID, COVID-19 status, age in years and sex. Where available, HLA class I and class II types were taken from metadata supplied by the sample provider and were not determined by assay-based typing. A freely available public database, intended as a resource for researchers studying the immune response to SARS-CoV-2, is where the repertoires were released.

TCRbeta CDR3 regions were amplified from genomic DNA using the immunoSEQ Assay, a bias-controlled multiplex PCR. Turning to the authors' computational methods: Nucleated cell counts per sample were estimated from amplification of reference gene primers within the assay. To quantify the absolute abundance of each unique TCRbeta CDR3 rearrangement, sequence reads were collapsed and filtered. For each sample, productive Simpson clonality was calculated by taking the square root of Simpson's diversity index across productive rearrangements. TCRdb took over this immuneACCESS table, retaining in-frame rearrangements with V and J assigned. Such tables are incomplete; in checked studies, under half of the missing clones stem from an unresolved V gene, and the remainder is unexplained. V and J calls and clone size come straight from that table; D and trimming were deduced from the DNA. The sample table lists around 150,000 clones, approximately 80% of them with a count of one. Jointly, the top ten make up around 6.8% of the sample.

The collaborating institutions used their own protocols to collect whole blood in K2EDTA tubes. For TCRbeta analysis, collaborator samples were shipped as frozen whole blood, as isolated PBMCs, or as DNA extracted from either sample type. On this clone: Its cognate antigen has yet to be identified. No base quality information exists; no much larger clone differs at one position.

CDR1 SGHDT and CDR2 YYEEEE are derived from the germline V gene. The CDR3 starts with the cysteine, ends with the phenylalanine, and has 15 residues. Here the CDR3 DNA is all that survives: 45 bases in frame from base 1. Trimming takes 4 bases off V and 1 base off J; junction bases not matched to a gene: 6. Findings and caveats that apply to the study as a whole: Clinical and demographic metadata were provided uncurated, with the amount varying by source and participant.

The specimen sequenced was peripheral blood. This sequence originates from a human donor in a cohort sampled during active COVID-19. The rearranged chain carries TRBV5-6 and TRBJ1-1; 8 central bases correspond to TRBD1. The bases read TGTGCCAGCAGCCCCCGACAGGGGTGGAACACTGAAGCTTTCTTT. Translated, it gives CASSPRQGWNTEAFF.